Below are 4 T cell receptor beta chains sequenced from a single sample in a study of prognosis after radiotherapy for stage I lung cancer. Starting from genomic DNA, TCR beta CDR3 was amplified through two-round multiplex PCR. During first-round PCR, primers specific to each TRBV and TRBJ gene were used. TCRdb re-derived calls from the multiplex PCR reads in MiXCR, one entry per CDR3 protein. Of fewer than 65,000 distinct CDR3 sequences listed, over 30% are singletons. Material: PBMCs, obtained before or after stereotactic body radiation therapy (not recorded which). The receptors stem from a donor over 45 with non-small cell lung cancer.

The chain employs TRBV5-1 and TRBJ1-2; weak D call: TRBD1 (6 bases). The CDR3 length is 16 residues. V was cut by 0 bases and J by 2 bases, with 14 bases left in between. Germline V CDR1 and CDR2: SGHRS, YFSETQ. The CDR3 here is CASSLDGRGANYGYTF. The CDR3 DNA follows: TGCGCCAGCAGCTTGGATGGCCGGGGGGCCAACTATGGCTACACCTTC.

There are many counts of this clonotype. Written as DNA, the CDR3 is TGTGCCAGCACCTCGCTTGGGAGGCCGAATTACGAGCAGTACTTC. Translated, it gives CASTSLGRPNYEQYF. This chain connects TRBV28 to TRBJ2-7, with TRBD2 as a possible D gene (6 bases). Germline assignment: CDR1 MDHEN and CDR2 SYDVKM. V dropped 7 bases and J dropped 4 bases, with 20 bases sitting between them. The CDR3 runs to 15 residues. Filled out from reference TRBV28 and TRBJ2-7, the complete variable domain reads DVKVTQSSRYLVKRTGEKVFLECVQDMDHENMFWYRQDPGLGLRLIYFSYDVKMKEKGDIPEGYSVSREKKERFSLILESASTNQTSMYLCASTSLGRPNYEQYFGPGTRLTVT.

About this clonotype itself: One junction end disagrees with the germline gene, perhaps due to a read error. This chain connects TRBV7-8 to TRBJ2-7; no reliable D call. Looked up from germline, CDR1 is SGHVS and CDR2 is FQNEAQ. The CDR3 sequence is 13 residues long. The CDR3 sequence: CASSHRIVREKYF. CDR3 sequence (DNA): TGTGCCAGCAGCCATCGAATAGTGCGCGAGAAGTACTTC.

Turning to this clonotype: A much bigger clone sits one base away, suggesting this may be a read error. The rearrangement joins TRBV7-8 to TRBJ2-1; 7 bases are a match to TRBD1. Per germline, CDR1 SGHVS and CDR2 FQNEAQ. The length of the CDR3 is 15 residues. The CDR3 loop is CASSLNPTGIHEKFF. CDR3 nucleotide sequence: TGTGCCAGCAGCTTAAACCCGACAGGGATCCATGAGAAGTTCTTC.